The T cell receptor (beta chain) described here comes from a study of blood T cell repertoires in COVID-19. Whole-study context: The analysed material was cDNA or gDNA that came from T cells, B-cell-depleted T cells, or PBMCs.

TCRdb's copy holds only in-frame clones and misses some; the assay was immunoSEQ multiplex PCR. The table shows about 210,000 clones, with 70% to 85% occurring only once. In germline, CDR1 is LNHDA, CDR2 SQIVND (reference sequence). The CDR3 consists of 14 residues. Losses at the gene ends were 8 bases for V and 6 bases for J; bases not matched to a gene: 7. The chain couples TRBV19 to TRBJ2-2; TRBD2 aligns across 9 bases. Sequencing was done on a sample of peripheral blood. The TCR comes from an elderly woman with COVID-19, enrolled during active disease. The CDR3, as DNA: TGTGCCAGTGGGACTAGCTTTATCCCCGGGGAGCTGTTTTTT. Translation gives CASGTSFIPGELFF.